These 21 T cell receptor beta chains were all obtained from the same sample, sequenced in a study of blood T cell repertoires in COVID-19. Libraries were prepared by immunoSEQ multiplex PCR; TCRdb keeps only in-frame clonotypes and omits some of them. The profile shows roughly 500,000 clones, approximately 89% of them singletons. Material for sequencing was peripheral blood. These receptors were obtained from a young man with COVID-19, enrolled during active disease.

This clone was observed a handful of times. The rearrangement links TRBV3-1 (or the pseudogene TRBV3-2) to TRBJ2-2; 7 bases align to TRBD2. The V gene end was trimmed by 1 base and the J gene end by 6 bases; junction bases not matched to a gene: 8. Germline CDR1 is LGHDT and CDR2 is YNNKEL (reference sequence). The CDR3 is 16 residues long. CDR3 residues: CASSQGGGSFSGELFF. The DNA of the CDR3 is TGTGCCAGCAGCCAAGGGGGCGGGAGCTTTTCCGGGGAGCTGTTTTTT.

The rearrangement uses TRBV27 and TRBJ1-1; a possible D gene is TRBD1 (6 bases). The CDR3 totals 15 residues. The germline gives CDR1 MNHEY, CDR2 SMNVEV (reference sequence). V was cut by 0 bases and J by 4 bases, with 12 bases left in between. The DNA for the CDR3 is TGTGCCAGCAGTTTATCGAGACAGGCGGGCACTGAAGCTTTCTTT. Residues: CASSLSRQAGTEAFF.

The chain links TRBV18 to TRBJ2-3; the match to TRBD1 covers 9 bases. The V gene end was trimmed by 3 bases and the J gene end by 6 bases; junction bases not matched to a gene: 4. CDR1 KGHSH and CDR2 LQKENI come from the germline V gene. This CDR3 spans 14 amino acids. CDR3 sequence (DNA): TGTGCCAGCTCACCGAGGGACAGGGCGGATACGCAGTATTTT. It translates to CASSPRDRADTQYF.

This chain joins TRBV6-1 and TRBJ1-1; no reliable D call. V was cut by 1 base and J by 5 bases, with 8 bases left in between. The CDR3 contains 13 residues. Germline CDR1 reads MNHNS; CDR2 reads SASEGT. The CDR3 DNA is TGTGCCAGCAGTGAAGTAGGAGGGACTGAAGCTTTCTTT. This translates into CASSEVGGTEAFF.

This clone was counted only a few times. V usage is TRBV19 and J usage is TRBJ2-5, with 8 bases fitting TRBD1. After removal of 0 bases from V and 6 bases from J, the junction contained 9 bases not matched to a gene. Germline CDR1 reads LNHDA; CDR2 reads SQIVND (reference sequence). The CDR3 is made up of 16 amino acids. The CDR3 nucleotides are TGTGCCAGTAGTATAGACGCAGGGGGCGCGATTAAGACCCAGTACTTC. Amino acids: CASSIDAGGAIKTQYF. Using reference TRBV19 and TRBJ2-5 for the parts outside the CDR3, the full variable domain is DGGITQSPKYLFRKEGQNVTLSCEQNLNHDAMYWYRQDPGQGLRLIYYSQIVNDFQKGDIAEGYSVSREKKESFPLTVTSAQKNPTAFYLCASSIDAGGAIKTQYFGPGTRLLVL.

V and J are TRBV18 and TRBJ1-1; 7 bases are a match to TRBD1. V lost 3 bases, J lost 5 bases, and 6 bases stayed unmatched. The CDR3 has 14 residues. CDR1 KGHSH and CDR2 LQKENI come from the germline V gene. The CDR3 region has the DNA TGTGCCAGCTCACCTATCAGGGGGAGTACTGAAGCTTTCTTT. This gives the protein CASSPIRGSTEAFF.

The chain combines TRBV14 with TRBJ2-3; possible D gene TRBD2, 5 bases. The CDR3 has 14 amino acids. Looked up from germline, CDR1 is SGHDN and CDR2 is FVKESK. The V gene lost 4 bases and the J gene lost 2 bases, with 10 bases spanning the gap. The CDR3 sequence is CASSPREYTDTQYF. CDR3 DNA sequence: TGTGCCAGCAGCCCTCGGGAATACACAGATACGCAGTATTTT. The complete variable domain, with remaining parts taken from reference TRBV14 and TRBJ2-3, reads EAGVTQFPSHSVIEKGQTVTLRCDPISGHDNLYWYRRVMGKEIKFLLHFVKESKQDESGMPNNRFLAERTGGTYSTLKVQPAELEDSGVYFCASSPREYTDTQYFGPGTRLTVL.

J is TRBJ1-6 and V is TRBV2; TRBD1 agrees at 8 bases. V shed 6 bases and J 3 bases; nucleotides not matched to a gene: 7. Germline lookup yields CDR1 SNHLY and CDR2 FYNNEI. The CDR3 contains 16 residues. The CDR3 region has the DNA TGTGCCAGCAGCAGTGACAGGGGCTACTATAATTCACCCCTCCACTTT. Its protein product is CASSSDRGYYNSPLHF.

V gene TRBV18 combines with J gene TRBJ2-1; D is perhaps TRBD1 (5 bases). Germline values: CDR1 KGHSH, CDR2 LQKENI. The CDR3 contains 16 residues. Trimming took 2 bases from V and 2 from J, leaving 13 bases between them. DNA for the CDR3: TGTGCCAGCTCACCAATAGACAGTCCCCCCTACAATGAGCAGTTCTTC. It yields the protein CASSPIDSPPYNEQFF.

The chain uses TRBV28 and TRBJ2-4; D uncertain. The germline CDR1 and CDR2 sequences are MDHEN and SYDVKM. This CDR3 is built from 15 residues. Trimming took off 6 bases at V and 3 bases at J, with 15 bases between the two ends. CDR3 amino acids: CASSLPTPDKNIQYF. CDR3 DNA: TGTGCCAGCAGCCTCCCCACCCCAGACAAAAACATTCAGTACTTC.

The chain carries TRBV7-8 and TRBJ2-2; 9 positions match TRBD1. Germline CDR1 is SGHVS and CDR2 is FQNEAQ. The CDR3 sequence is 17 residues long. The ends lost 5 bases at V and 4 bases at J; junction bases unmatched: 11. The CDR3 protein is CASSHRDRVWTTGELFF. In nucleotides, the CDR3 is TGTGCCAGCAGCCACCGGGACAGGGTCTGGACCACCGGGGAGCTGTTTTTT.

CDR3 sequence reads: CASGLINRGFPGTPKNTGELFF. The CDR3 region has the DNA TGTGCTAGTGGTTTGATAAACAGGGGTTTTCCGGGGACTCCCAAGAACACCGGGGAGCTGTTTTTT. The chain recombines TRBV12-5 with TRBJ2-2; a possible D gene is TRBD1 (7 bases). The germline gives CDR1 LGHNT, CDR2 FRNRAP. This CDR3 spans 22 amino acids. The V and J ends lost 2 bases and 1 base respectively, with 29 bases between them.

The rearrangement links TRBV4-2 to TRBJ2-1; 11 nucleotides match TRBD2. The germline V gene has CDR1 LGHNA and CDR2 YNFKEQ. The V segment lost 4 bases and the J segment 7 bases; nucleotides outside the gene matches: 6. The length of the CDR3 is 15 residues. In DNA form, the CDR3 reads TGTGCCAGCAGCCCGGGTAGCGGGAGGGATAATGAGCAGTTCTTC. Translating gives CASSPGSGRDNEQFF.

The chain recombines TRBV21-1 with TRBJ2-2; the listed D gene, TRBD2, was not tested against the DNA. TRBV21-1 is labeled a pseudogene. The CDR3 length is 18 residues. CDR3 loop: CASSKETSGGRNTGELFF. The CDR3 coding sequence is TGTGCCAGCAGCAAAGAGACTAGCGGGGGCCGGAACACCGGGGAGCTGTTTTTT.

J is TRBJ2-3 and V is TRBV10-2, with D possibly matching TRBD2 (6 bases). V lost 10 bases to trimming and J lost 2 bases, with 25 bases between them. This CDR3 is built from 17 residues. Germline V gene lookup returns CDR1 WSHSY and CDR2 SAAADI. The CDR3 loop is CATHPYTLSGSTDTQYF. The DNA of the CDR3 is TGCGCCACCCACCCATATACCCTTAGCGGCTCCACAGATACGCAGTATTTT.

The V and J genes are TRBV6-4 and TRBJ2-1, with 9 bases that match TRBD2. The CDR3 has 16 amino acids. V gave up 3 bases and J gave up 7 bases; unmatched junction bases: 10. Germline V gene sequence: CDR1 MRHNA, CDR2 SNTAGT. The chain's CDR3 is CASSEYSGGLGNEQFF. CDR3 coding DNA: TGTGCCAGCAGTGAATATAGCGGGGGCCTCGGAAATGAGCAGTTCTTC.

The chain joins TRBV4-1 to TRBJ2-1, with TRBD2 identical over 8 bases. The germline CDR1 and CDR2 sequences are MGHRA and YSYEKL. J lost 1 base, V lost 4 bases, and 12 bases had no gene match. The CDR3 covers 18 residues. This CDR3 is CASSPSPGLVDSYNEQFF. The CDR3 DNA follows: TGCGCCAGCAGCCCATCCCCGGGACTAGTGGATTCCTACAATGAGCAGTTCTTC.

This chain links TRBV4-1 with TRBJ2-1; D not resolved. CDR3 size: 14 residues. From germline, CDR1 is MGHRA and CDR2 YSYEKL. Trimming shortened V by 1 base and J by 9 bases, and 13 bases separated the two germline ends. The CDR3, as DNA: TGCGCCAGCAGCCAAGGGCGGCTGAGCATTGAGCAGTTCTTC. Translation gives CASSQGRLSIEQFF.

The chain recombines TRBV10-2 with TRBJ1-6; 7 bases are shared with TRBD1. The CDR3 runs 14 residues. J lost 6 bases, V lost 6 bases, and 5 bases had no gene match. Germline V gene lookup returns CDR1 WSHSY and CDR2 SAAADI. DNA for the CDR3: TGCGCCAGCAGATCCGGGACAGTTAATTCACCCCTCCACTTT. It yields the protein CASRSGTVNSPLHF.

The chain joins TRBV6-5 to TRBJ2-5; D call uncertain. Trimming shortened V by 8 bases and J by 5 bases, and 15 bases separated the two germline ends. CDR3 length: 13 residues. Per germline, CDR1 MNHEY and CDR2 SVGAGI. The CDR3 DNA sequence: TGTGCCAGCTCCTCGGCCCCCGGGGAGACCCAGTACTTC. Its protein is CASSSAPGETQYF.

This clone was observed a few times. J is TRBJ2-7 and V is TRBV7-6; tentatively, D is TRBD1 (5 bases). Germline V lookup: CDR1 SGHVS, CDR2 FNYEAQ. V shed 5 bases and J shed 2 bases, with 10 bases lying between them. This CDR3 is 13 amino acids long. CDR3 sequence reads: CASSVDTTYEQYF. The CDR3 region has the DNA TGTGCCAGCAGCGTGGACACTACCTACGAGCAGTACTTC.